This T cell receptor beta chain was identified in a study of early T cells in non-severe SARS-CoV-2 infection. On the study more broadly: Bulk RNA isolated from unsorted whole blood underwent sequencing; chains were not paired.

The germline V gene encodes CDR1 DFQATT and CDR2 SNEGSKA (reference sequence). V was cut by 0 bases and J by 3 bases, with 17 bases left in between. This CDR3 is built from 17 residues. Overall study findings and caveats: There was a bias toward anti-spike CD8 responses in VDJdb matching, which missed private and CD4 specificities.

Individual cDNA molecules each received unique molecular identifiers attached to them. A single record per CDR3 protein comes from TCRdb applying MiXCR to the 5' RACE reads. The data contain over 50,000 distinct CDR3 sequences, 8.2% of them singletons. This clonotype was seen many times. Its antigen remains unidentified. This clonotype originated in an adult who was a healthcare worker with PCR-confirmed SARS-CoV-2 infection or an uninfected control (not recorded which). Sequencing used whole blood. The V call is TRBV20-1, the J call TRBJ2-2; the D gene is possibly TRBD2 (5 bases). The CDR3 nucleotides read TGCAGTGCTAGAGATTCTAGGGATAGCGACTACACCGGGGAGCTGTTTTTT. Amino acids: CSARDSRDSDYTGELFF.